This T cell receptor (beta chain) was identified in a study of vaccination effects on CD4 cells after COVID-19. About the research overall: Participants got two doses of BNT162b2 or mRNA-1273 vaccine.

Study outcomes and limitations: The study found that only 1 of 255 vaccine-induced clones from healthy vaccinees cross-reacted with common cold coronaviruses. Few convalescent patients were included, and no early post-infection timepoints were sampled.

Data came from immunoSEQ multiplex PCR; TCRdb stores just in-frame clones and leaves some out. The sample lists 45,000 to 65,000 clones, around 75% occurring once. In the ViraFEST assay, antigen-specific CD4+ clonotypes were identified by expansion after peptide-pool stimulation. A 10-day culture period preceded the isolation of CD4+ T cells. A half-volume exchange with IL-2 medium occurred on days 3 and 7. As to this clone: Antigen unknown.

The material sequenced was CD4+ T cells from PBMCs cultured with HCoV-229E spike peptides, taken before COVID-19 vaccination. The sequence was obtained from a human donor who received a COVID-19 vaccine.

The CDR3: CAWSVIGKARDTEAFF. Here the CDR3 DNA reads TGTGCCTGGAGTGTTATAGGGAAGGCTAGAGACACTGAAGCTTTCTTT. The chain combines TRBV30 with TRBJ1-1; D is undetermined. The CDR3 has 16 amino acids. Per the germline V gene, CDR1 is GTSNPN and CDR2 is SVGIG (reference sequence). V was trimmed by 0 bases and J by 3 bases, leaving 17 bases between them.